Listed below are T cell receptor beta chains from one sample, sequenced in a study of control samples from healthy donors and cancer patients. Libraries were prepared by immunoSEQ multiplex PCR; TCRdb keeps only in-frame clonotypes and omits some of them. This table has 160,000 or so clones, about 95% appearing once. The specimen was PBMCs. The receptors shown here come from a man in his 60s with colorectal cancer. CDR3s leave out the opening cysteine and the closing phenylalanine or tryptophan. A row's size may be missing; if present it is once, few, many or a size class.

J | size | V | CDR3
TRBJ1-2 | . | TRBV29-1 | SVGTGAIGYT
TRBJ1-5 | . | TRBV24-1 | ATSDPAVGEGNQPQH
TRBJ2-3 | . | TRBV7-9 | ASSFPPDTQY
TRBJ2-5 | once | TRBV12-5 | ASGSSEQETQY
TRBJ1-6 | . | TRBV5-4 | ASSLPGGNNSPLH
TRBJ2-1 | . | TRBV9 | ASSVGSGGVYNEQF
TRBJ2-2 | . | TRBV30 | AWTLTGELF
TRBJ1-3 | . | TRBV6-5 | ASGKTGKGNTIY
TRBJ1-4 | . | TRBV28 | ASSLWSQNEKLF
TRBJ2-7 | . | TRBV6-6 | ASSYRRQGNYEQY
TRBJ1-3 | . | TRBV7-9 | ASSLERAGNTIY
TRBJ2-7 | . | TRBV6-5 | ASSPQPPYEQY
TRBJ2-5 | . | TRBV5-1 | ASSGQRGGMETQY
TRBJ1-2 | . | TRBV5-6 | ASSSNVASRYGYT
TRBJ1-5 | . | TRBV21-1 | ASSKREGQPQH
TRBJ2-7 | . | TRBV2 | ASSERGARSYEQY
TRBJ2-2 | . | TRBV18 | ASSPRSLRGTGELF
TRBJ2-3 | once | TRBV14 | ASSRGAGTDTQY
TRBJ1-2 | . | TRBV3-1/TRBV3-2 | ASSQEYYGYT
TRBJ2-3 | . | TRBV6-2/TRBV6-3 | ASSTPFTDTQY
TRBJ2-3 | once | TRBV7-2 | ASSARTSADTQY
TRBJ2-5 | . | TRBV29-1 | SVLRQGGETQY
TRBJ2-5 | . | TRBV5-4 | ASSRLTSGGRETQY
TRBJ1-2 | . | TRBV24-1 | ATIVGKTNYGYT
TRBJ2-4 | . | TRBV4-3 | ASSQDGQLVAKNIQY
TRBJ2-7 | . | TRBV18 | ASSPIQGHEQY
TRBJ2-6 | once | TRBV7-8 | ASSLSATGRNPGANVLT
TRBJ2-1 | . | TRBV4-2 | ASSRTSGGSDEQF
TRBJ2-5 | . | TRBV19 | ASSIGFQETQY
TRBJ2-3 | . | TRBV6-5 | ASSSPERGPQY
TRBJ1-1 | . | TRBV6-2/TRBV6-3 | ASSPGSFTEAF
TRBJ2-3 | . | TRBV9 | ASKAGALSTDTQY
TRBJ1-2 | . | TRBV6-1 | ASSELVFGGYGYT
TRBJ1-3 | . | TRBV5-1 | ASSFAGAYSGNTIY
TRBJ2-5 | . | TRBV5-6 | ASSLAPGETQY
TRBJ1-1 | . | TRBV7-8 | ASSSGQREAF
TRBJ1-1 | . | TRBV14 | ASSQVGPMNTEAF
TRBJ1-5 | . | TRBV6-1 | ASSENRGGNQPQH
TRBJ2-1 | . | TRBV6-2/TRBV6-3 | ASSTGSSYNEQF
TRBJ2-7 | once | TRBV7-9 | ASSFRPGAGGEQY
TRBJ1-5 | . | TRBV19 | ASSEITGSGRQPQH
TRBJ2-3 | . | TRBV4-2 | ASSQELASTDTQY
TRBJ2-7 | . | TRBV5-4 | ASSFSGGNYEQY
TRBJ1-2 | . | TRBV3-1/TRBV3-2 | ASSQIQRGSHGYT
TRBJ1-5 | . | TRBV6-5 | ASKGGGNQPQH
TRBJ2-1 | . | TRBV5-1 | ASRHDSSYNEQF
TRBJ1-2 | . | TRBV11-2 | ASSLDRGNYGYT
TRBJ2-3 | . | TRBV5-1 | ASSATGEGTDTQY
TRBJ2-5 | . | TRBV6-5 | ASTRQGSETQY
TRBJ2-3 | . | TRBV10-1 | ASSESAGSDTQY
TRBJ1-4 | few | TRBV24-1 | ATSVRVGEKLF
TRBJ2-3 | . | TRBV3-1/TRBV3-2 | ASSQQRGTSGGAGTDTQY
TRBJ1-4 | . | TRBV7-9 | ASSSETKVEKLF
TRBJ2-5 | . | TRBV5-5 | ASSLSTPSGYRAGQETQY